Each of the 10 T cell receptor beta chains below was sequenced from the same sample in a study of human T cells and chemical hapten exposure. From the RACE reads, TCRdb called clonotypes with MiXCR, one entry per CDR3 protein. This table holds roughly 96,000 distinct CDR3 sequences, approximately 9.3% found once. The sample's time point: patch test 2, 6 weeks after DPC sensitization. The sample's treatment: therapeutic diphenylcyclopropenone sensitization with weekly scalp DPC. The material was whole blood, obtained in connection with sensitization to the hapten diphenylcyclopropenone (DPC). Source of these receptors: a woman between 40 and 55 years old with alopecia areata. Some clones in this sample may be carry-over from other donors' samples.

The chain carries TRBV28 and TRBJ2-3; 9 bases are shared with TRBD1. The CDR3 spans 15 residues. Unmatched junction bases numbered 7, after V lost 4 bases and J lost 5 bases. From germline, CDR1 is MDHEN and CDR2 SYDVKM. The CDR3 DNA sequence: TGTGCCAGCAGTTGGGACAGGGTTTTGGGAGATACGCAGTATTTT. Its translation is CASSWDRVLGDTQYF.

There are many counts of this clonotype. This chain connects TRBV11-1 to TRBJ2-5; tentative D call: TRBD2 (5 bases). V was trimmed by 5 bases and J by 2 bases, leaving 15 bases between them. Per germline, CDR1 SGHAT and CDR2 FQDESV (reference sequence). The CDR3 has 15 residues. CDR3 sequence: CASSRDPLGQETQYF. The DNA for the CDR3 is TGTGCCAGCAGCCGGGATCCCCTGGGGCAAGAGACCCAGTACTTC. Supplemented by reference TRBV11-1 and TRBJ2-5, the full variable domain reads EAEVAQSPRYKITEKSQAVAFWCDPISGHATLYWYRQILGQGPELLVQFQDESVVDDSQLPKDRFSAERLKGVDSTLKIQPAELGDSAMYLCASSRDPLGQETQYFGPGTRLLVL.

This clonotype occurred many times. This chain links TRBV19 with TRBJ1-5; tentatively, D is TRBD1 (5 bases). The CDR3 runs to 13 residues. CDR1 is LNHDA, CDR2 SQIVND, per germline (reference sequence). V shed 7 bases and J shed 9 bases, with 16 bases lying between them. The CDR3 nucleotides read TGTGCCAGTACCCCCCGGGGGGGTCGGCCCCAGCATTTT. This translates into CASTPRGGRPQHF.

Remarks on this clonotype: The missing conserved phenylalanine or tryptophan at the end of this CDR3 makes a read error likely. It is unclear where the CDR3 begins or ends on the DNA, so no DNA is shown, and the CDR3 is as TCRdb lists it. The CDR3 loop is CASSFKGAGSFC. V usage is TRBV28 and J usage is TRBJ1-1; the table's D call, TRBD1, was not checked against the DNA. The germline gives CDR1 MDHEN, CDR2 SYDVKM. The CDR3 has 12 amino acids, counting both end residues.

This clonotype has ten or more counts. V gene TRBV2 combines with J gene TRBJ1-2; 10 nucleotides agree with TRBD1. The germline V gene has CDR1 SNHLY and CDR2 FYNNEI. This CDR3 is built from 13 residues. Trimming took 4 bases from V and 4 from J; bases not matched to a gene: 0. CDR3 coding DNA: TGTGCCAGCAGTGGGGACAGGGGCTATGGCTACACCTTC. This encodes CASSGDRGYGYTF. The full variable domain, its missing parts supplied by reference TRBV2 and TRBJ1-2, is EPEVTQTPSHQVTQMGQEVILRCVPISNHLYFYWYRQILGQKVEFLVSFYNNEISEKSEIFDDQFSVERPDGSNFTLKIRSTKLEDSAMYFCASSGDRGYGYTFGSGTRLTVV.

At least ten counts were recorded for this clonotype. The chain uses TRBV29-1 and TRBJ1-1; weak D call: TRBD1 (6 bases). Trimming stripped 7 bases from V and 5 bases from J, with 17 bases between. CDR1 is SQVTM, CDR2 ANQGSEA, per germline. The CDR3 contains 13 residues. CDR3 sequence: CSGGTSGWTEAFF. As DNA, the CDR3 is TGCAGCGGGGGGACATCTGGTTGGACTGAAGCTTTCTTT.

The V call is TRBV6-5, the J call TRBJ1-6; no firm D call. Germline CDR1 is MNHEY and CDR2 is SVGAGI. The CDR3 is 17 residues long. Trimming shortened V by 1 base and J by 0 bases, and 10 bases separated the two germline ends. Here the CDR3 reads CASSYYPPSSYNSPLHF. CDR3 bases: TGTGCCAGCAGTTACTACCCCCCGAGCTCCTATAATTCACCCCTCCACTTT.

The V and J genes are TRBV28 and TRBJ1-1; TRBD1 matches 8 bases. The J segment lost 1 base and the V segment lost 8 bases, leaving 6 bases of the junction unmatched. Germline CDR1 and CDR2: MDHEN and SYDVKM. The length of the CDR3 is 14 residues. CDR3 region: CASRPGTGNTEAFF. The CDR3 DNA is TGTGCCAGCCGTCCCGGGACAGGGAACACTGAAGCTTTCTTT.

This clonotype was found many times. This chain links TRBV2 with TRBJ2-3; D tentatively reads TRBD1 or TRBD2 (6 bases each). V dropped 9 bases and J dropped 3 bases, with 22 bases sitting between them. This CDR3 has 16 amino acids. Germline loops: CDR1 SNHLY, CDR2 FYNNEI. As DNA, the CDR3 is TGTGCCAGGGGGATAGAGACAGGAGGGGTTACAGATACGCAGTATTTT. Translated: CARGIETGGVTDTQYF. Based on the CDR3 plus reference TRBV2 and TRBJ2-3, the full variable domain is EPEVTQTPSHQVTQMGQEVILRCVPISNHLYFYWYRQILGQKVEFLVSFYNNEISEKSEIFDDQFSVERPDGSNFTLKIRSTKLEDSAMYFCARGIETGGVTDTQYFGPGTRLTVL.

CDR3 residues: CASRPGTGTYEQYF. The CDR3 nucleotides are TGTGCCAGCAGACCCGGGACAGGGACCTACGAGCAGTACTTC. The chain uses TRBV28 and TRBJ2-7; 9 bases fit TRBD1. The CDR3 sequence is 14 residues long. Germline V CDR1 and CDR2: MDHEN, SYDVKM. Germline trimming cut 6 bases from V and 2 bases from J; bases unmatched to any gene: 5.